This T cell receptor beta chain is drawn from a study of shared clonotypes between healthy human individuals. The CDR3 covers 14 residues. Germline CDR1 SQVTM, CDR2 ANQGSEA. V trimming: 6 bases; J trimming: 3 bases; junction bases outside the gene matches: 6. Comments on this clone: The antigen is undetermined.

In the authors' workflow: Filtering differed for immunoSEQ, which gave only junction sequences without quality scores. The data were produced by immunoSEQ multiplex PCR, yet TCRdb's version contains in-frame clones alone and is incomplete. For V, J and clone size, that table is used; D and trimming come from the DNA. The sample consists of roughly 490,000 clones, 79% of them appearing once. Genomic DNA from unsorted samples was obtained from around 93 million PBMCs (per sample). Whole-study results and caveats: Sequencing depth was a factor that was expected to affect clonotype sharing among donors.

The TCR was taken from a woman between 40 and 50 years old in good health. Some clones in this sample may be carry-over from other donors' samples. The V gene is TRBV29-1, the J gene TRBJ2-2; 8 bases fit TRBD1. The sample comprised PBMCs. The CDR3 region is CSVRGRVDTGELFF. CDR3 DNA sequence: TGCAGCGTCAGGGGGCGCGTTGACACCGGGGAGCTGTTTTTT.